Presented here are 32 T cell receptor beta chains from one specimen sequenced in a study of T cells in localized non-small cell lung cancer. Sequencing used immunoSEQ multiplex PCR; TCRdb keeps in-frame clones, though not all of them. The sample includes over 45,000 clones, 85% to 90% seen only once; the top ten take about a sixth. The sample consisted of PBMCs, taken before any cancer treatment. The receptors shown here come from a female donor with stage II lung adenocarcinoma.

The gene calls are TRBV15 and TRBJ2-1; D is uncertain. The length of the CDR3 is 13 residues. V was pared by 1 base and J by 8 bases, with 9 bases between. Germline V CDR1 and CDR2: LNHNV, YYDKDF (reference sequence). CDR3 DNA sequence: TGTGCCACCAGCAGAGGTGAGGTGGATGAGCAGTTCTTC. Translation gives CATSRGEVDEQFF.

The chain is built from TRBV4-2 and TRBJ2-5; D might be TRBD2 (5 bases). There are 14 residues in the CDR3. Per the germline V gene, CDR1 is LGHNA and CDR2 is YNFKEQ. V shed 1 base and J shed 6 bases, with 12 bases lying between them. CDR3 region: CASSQGREGQTQYF. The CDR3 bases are TGTGCCAGCAGCCAAGGTAGAGAGGGTCAGACCCAGTACTTC.

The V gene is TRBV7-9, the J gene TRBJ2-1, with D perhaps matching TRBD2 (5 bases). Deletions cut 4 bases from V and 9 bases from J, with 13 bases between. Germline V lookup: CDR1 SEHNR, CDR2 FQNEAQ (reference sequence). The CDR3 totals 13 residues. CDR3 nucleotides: TGTGCCAGCAGCTACTACCGGGCGGGTGAGCAGTTCTTC. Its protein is CASSYYRAGEQFF.

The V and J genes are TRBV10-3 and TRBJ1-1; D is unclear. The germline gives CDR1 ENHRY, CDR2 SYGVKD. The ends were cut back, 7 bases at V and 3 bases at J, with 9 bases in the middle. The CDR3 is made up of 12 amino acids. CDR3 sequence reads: CAIKEGHTEAFF. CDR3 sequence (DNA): TGTGCCATCAAGGAGGGCCACACTGAAGCTTTCTTT.

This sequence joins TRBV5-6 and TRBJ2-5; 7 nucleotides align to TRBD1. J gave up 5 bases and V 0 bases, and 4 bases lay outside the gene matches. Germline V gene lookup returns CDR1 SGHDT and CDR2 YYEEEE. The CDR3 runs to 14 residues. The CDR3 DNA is TGTGCCAGCAGCTTGGCGGACAGGAGGGAGACCCAGTACTTC. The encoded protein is CASSLADRRETQYF.

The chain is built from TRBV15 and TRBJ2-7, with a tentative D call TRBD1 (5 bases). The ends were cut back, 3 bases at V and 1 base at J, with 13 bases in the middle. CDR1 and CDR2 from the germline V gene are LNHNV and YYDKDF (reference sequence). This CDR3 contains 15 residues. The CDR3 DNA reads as TGTGCCACCAGCAGGGACGACAGACGGTCCTACGAGCAGTACTTC. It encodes CATSRDDRRSYEQYF.

CDR3 region: CAISEPTGSYEQYF. The CDR3 bases are TGTGCCATCAGTGAGCCGACAGGCTCCTACGAGCAGTACTTC. The chain couples TRBV10-3 to TRBJ2-7, with a tentative D call TRBD1 (6 bases). The V gene's germline CDR1 is ENHRY and CDR2 SYGVKD. The ends were cut back, 2 bases at V and 0 bases at J, with 8 bases in the middle. This CDR3 is 14 amino acids long.

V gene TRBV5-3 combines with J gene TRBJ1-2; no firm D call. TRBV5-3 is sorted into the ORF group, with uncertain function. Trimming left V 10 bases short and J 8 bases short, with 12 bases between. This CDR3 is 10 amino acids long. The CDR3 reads CAQKKGGYTF. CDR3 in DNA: TGTGCCCAGAAGAAAGGGGGCTACACCTTC.

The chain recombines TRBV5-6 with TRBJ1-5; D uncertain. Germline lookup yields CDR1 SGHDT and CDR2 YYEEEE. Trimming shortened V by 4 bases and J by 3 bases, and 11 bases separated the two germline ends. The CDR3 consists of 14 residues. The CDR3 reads CASSKGSLNQPQHF. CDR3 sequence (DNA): TGTGCCAGCAGCAAGGGCAGCCTCAATCAGCCCCAGCATTTT.

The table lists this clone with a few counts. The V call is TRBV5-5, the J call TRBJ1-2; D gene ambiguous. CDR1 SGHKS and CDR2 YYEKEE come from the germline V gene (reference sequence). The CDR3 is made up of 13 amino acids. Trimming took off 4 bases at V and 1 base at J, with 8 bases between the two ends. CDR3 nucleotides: TGTGCCAGCAGCGGGGATCTTAACTATGGCTACACCTTC. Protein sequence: CASSGDLNYGYTF.

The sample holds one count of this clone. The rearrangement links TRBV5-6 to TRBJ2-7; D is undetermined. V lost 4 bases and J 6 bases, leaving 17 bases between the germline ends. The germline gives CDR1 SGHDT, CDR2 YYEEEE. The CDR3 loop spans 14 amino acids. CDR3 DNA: TGTGCCAGCAGCACGCGGACGGACGATCCCGAGCAGTACTTC. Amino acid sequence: CASSTRTDDPEQYF.

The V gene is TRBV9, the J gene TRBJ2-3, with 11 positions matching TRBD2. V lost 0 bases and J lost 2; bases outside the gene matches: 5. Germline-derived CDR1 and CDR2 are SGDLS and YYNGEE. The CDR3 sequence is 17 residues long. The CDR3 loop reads CASSVGASGGFTDTQYF. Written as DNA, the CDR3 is TGTGCCAGCAGCGTAGGGGCTAGCGGGGGGTTCACAGATACGCAGTATTTT.

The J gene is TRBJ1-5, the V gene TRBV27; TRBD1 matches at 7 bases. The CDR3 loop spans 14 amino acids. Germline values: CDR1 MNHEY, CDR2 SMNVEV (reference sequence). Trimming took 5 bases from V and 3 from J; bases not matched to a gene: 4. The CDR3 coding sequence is TGTGCCAGCAGTCCTGGGACAGTCAATCAGCCCCAGCATTTT. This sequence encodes CASSPGTVNQPQHF.

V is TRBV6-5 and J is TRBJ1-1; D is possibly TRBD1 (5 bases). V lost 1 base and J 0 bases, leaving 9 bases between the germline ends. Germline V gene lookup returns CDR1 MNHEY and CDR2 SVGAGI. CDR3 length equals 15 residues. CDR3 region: CASSYLQVMNTEAFF. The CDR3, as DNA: TGTGCCAGCAGTTACTTACAGGTAATGAACACTGAAGCTTTCTTT.

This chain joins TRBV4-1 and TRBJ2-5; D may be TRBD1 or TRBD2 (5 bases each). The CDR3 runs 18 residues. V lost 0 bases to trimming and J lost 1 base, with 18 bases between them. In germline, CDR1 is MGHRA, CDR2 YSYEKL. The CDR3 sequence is CASSQDRARGGIQETQYF. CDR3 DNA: TGCGCCAGCAGCCAAGATCGGGCGAGGGGTGGCATCCAAGAGACCCAGTACTTC.

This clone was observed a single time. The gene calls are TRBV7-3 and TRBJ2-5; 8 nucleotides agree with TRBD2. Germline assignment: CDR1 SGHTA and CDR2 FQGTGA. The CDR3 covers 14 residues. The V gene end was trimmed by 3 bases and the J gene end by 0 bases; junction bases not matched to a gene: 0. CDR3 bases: TGTGCCAGCAGCTTTAGCGGGGACCAAGAGACCCAGTACTTC. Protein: CASSFSGDQETQYF.

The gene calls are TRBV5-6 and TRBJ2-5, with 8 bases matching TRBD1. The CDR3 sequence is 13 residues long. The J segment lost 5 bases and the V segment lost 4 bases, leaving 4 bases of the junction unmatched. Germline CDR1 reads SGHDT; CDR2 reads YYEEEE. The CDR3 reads CASSPWTGETQYF. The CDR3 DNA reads TGTGCCAGCAGCCCCTGGACAGGGGAGACCCAGTACTTC.

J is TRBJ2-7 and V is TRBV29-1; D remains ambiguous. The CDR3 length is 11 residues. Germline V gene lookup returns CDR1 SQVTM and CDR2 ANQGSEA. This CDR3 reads CSCRSTYEQYF. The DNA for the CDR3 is TGCAGTTGTAGGAGCACCTACGAGCAGTACTTC.

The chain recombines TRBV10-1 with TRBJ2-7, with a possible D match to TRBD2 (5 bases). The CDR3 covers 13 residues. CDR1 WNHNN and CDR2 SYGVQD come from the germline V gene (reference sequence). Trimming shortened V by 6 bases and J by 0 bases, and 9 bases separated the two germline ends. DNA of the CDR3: TGCGCCAGCAGCGCGGGTAGCTCCTACGAGCAGTACTTC. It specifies CASSAGSSYEQYF.

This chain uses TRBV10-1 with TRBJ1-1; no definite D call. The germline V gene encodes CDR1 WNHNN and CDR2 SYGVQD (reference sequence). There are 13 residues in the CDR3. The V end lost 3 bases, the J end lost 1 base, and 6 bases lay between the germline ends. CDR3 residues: CASSERQNTEAFF. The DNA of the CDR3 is TGCGCCAGCAGTGAAAGACAGAACACTGAAGCTTTCTTT.

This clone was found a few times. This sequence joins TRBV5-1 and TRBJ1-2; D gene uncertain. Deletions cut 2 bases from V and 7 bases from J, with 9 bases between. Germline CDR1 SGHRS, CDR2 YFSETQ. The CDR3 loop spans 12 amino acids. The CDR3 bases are TGCGCCAGCAGCTTAGGTATAAGTGGCTACACCTTC. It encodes CASSLGISGYTF.

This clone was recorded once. The CDR3 is CASSDPDRMLATNEKLFF. Here the CDR3 DNA reads TGTGCCAGCAGTGACCCGGACAGGATGCTAGCAACTAATGAAAAACTGTTTTTT. The chain recombines TRBV2 with TRBJ1-4, with 7 nucleotides matching TRBD1. The length of the CDR3 is 18 residues. J was trimmed by 0 bases and V by 3 bases; bases with no gene match: 10. Germline V gene sequence: CDR1 SNHLY, CDR2 FYNNEI.

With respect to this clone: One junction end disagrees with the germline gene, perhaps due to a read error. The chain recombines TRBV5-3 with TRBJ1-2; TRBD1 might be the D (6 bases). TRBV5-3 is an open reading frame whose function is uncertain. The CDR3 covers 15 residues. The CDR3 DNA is TGTGCCAGCAGCTTGGGCGGCGGTGGGACAATTGGCTACACCTTC. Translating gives CASSLGGGGTIGYTF.

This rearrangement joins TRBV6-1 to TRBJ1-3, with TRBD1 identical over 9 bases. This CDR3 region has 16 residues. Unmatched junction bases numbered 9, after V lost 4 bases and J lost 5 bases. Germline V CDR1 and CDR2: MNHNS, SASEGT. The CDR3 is CASSGHPGQGRNTIYF. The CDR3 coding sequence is TGTGCCAGCAGTGGACATCCGGGACAGGGTAGAAACACCATATATTTT.

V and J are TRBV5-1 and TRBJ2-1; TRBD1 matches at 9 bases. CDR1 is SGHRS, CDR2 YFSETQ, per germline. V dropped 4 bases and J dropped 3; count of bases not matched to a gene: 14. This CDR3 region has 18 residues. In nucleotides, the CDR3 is TGCGCCAGCAGCACCTCTCCCCGGGACAGGGCTTTCTACAATGAGCAGTTCTTC. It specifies CASSTSPRDRAFYNEQFF.

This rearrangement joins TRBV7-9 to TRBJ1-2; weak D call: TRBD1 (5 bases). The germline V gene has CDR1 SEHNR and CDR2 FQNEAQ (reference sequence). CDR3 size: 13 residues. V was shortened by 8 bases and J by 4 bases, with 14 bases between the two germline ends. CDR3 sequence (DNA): TGTGCCAGCTTCGTCGGGGGAATCTATGGCTACACCTTC. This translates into CASFVGGIYGYTF.

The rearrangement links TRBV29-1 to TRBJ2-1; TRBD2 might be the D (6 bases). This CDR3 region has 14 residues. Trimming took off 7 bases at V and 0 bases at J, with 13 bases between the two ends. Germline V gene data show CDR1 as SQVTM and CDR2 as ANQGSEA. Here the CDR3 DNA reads TGCAGCGCCCTGGAGGGGAGCTCCTACAATGAGCAGTTCTTC. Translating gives CSALEGSSYNEQFF.

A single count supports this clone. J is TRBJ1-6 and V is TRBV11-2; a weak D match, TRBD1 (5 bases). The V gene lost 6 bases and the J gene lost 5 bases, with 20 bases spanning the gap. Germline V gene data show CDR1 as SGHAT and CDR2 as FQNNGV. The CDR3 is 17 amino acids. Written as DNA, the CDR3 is TGTGCCAGCAGACACCGAACGGGCGGGGCCGATAATTCACCCCTCCACTTT. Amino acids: CASRHRTGGADNSPLHF.

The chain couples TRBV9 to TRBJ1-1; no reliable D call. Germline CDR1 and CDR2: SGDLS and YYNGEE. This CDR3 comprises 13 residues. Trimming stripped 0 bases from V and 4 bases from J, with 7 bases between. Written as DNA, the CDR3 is TGTGCCAGCAGCGTAGTGGGAACCACTGAAGCTTTCTTT. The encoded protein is CASSVVGTTEAFF.

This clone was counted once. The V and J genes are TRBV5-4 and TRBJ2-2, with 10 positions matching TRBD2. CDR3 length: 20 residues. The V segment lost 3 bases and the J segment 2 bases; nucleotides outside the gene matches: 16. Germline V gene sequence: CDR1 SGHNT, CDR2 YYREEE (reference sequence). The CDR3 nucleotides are TGTGCCAGCAGCTCTCTAGCGGGGGCCGATCCCGGAACTAACACCGGGGAGCTGTTTTTT. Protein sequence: CASSSLAGADPGTNTGELFF. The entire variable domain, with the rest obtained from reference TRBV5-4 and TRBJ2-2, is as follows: ETGVTQSPTHLIKTRGQQVTLRCSSQSGHNTVSWYQQALGQGPQFIFQYYREEENGRGNFPPRFSGLQFPNYSSELNVNALELDDSALYLCASSSLAGADPGTNTGELFFGEGSRLTVL.

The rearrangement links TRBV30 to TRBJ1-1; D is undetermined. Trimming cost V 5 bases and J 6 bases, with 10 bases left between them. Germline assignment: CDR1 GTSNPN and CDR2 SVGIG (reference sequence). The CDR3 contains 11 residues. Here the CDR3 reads CAWGRSAEAFF. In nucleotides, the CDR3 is TGTGCCTGGGGACGGTCTGCTGAAGCTTTCTTT.

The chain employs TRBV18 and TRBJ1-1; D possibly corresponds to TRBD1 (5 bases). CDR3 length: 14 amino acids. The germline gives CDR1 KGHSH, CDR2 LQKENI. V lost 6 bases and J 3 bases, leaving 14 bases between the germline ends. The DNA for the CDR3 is TGTGCCAGCTCGAACCAGGGAGGGGACACTGAAGCTTTCTTT. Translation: CASSNQGGDTEAFF.